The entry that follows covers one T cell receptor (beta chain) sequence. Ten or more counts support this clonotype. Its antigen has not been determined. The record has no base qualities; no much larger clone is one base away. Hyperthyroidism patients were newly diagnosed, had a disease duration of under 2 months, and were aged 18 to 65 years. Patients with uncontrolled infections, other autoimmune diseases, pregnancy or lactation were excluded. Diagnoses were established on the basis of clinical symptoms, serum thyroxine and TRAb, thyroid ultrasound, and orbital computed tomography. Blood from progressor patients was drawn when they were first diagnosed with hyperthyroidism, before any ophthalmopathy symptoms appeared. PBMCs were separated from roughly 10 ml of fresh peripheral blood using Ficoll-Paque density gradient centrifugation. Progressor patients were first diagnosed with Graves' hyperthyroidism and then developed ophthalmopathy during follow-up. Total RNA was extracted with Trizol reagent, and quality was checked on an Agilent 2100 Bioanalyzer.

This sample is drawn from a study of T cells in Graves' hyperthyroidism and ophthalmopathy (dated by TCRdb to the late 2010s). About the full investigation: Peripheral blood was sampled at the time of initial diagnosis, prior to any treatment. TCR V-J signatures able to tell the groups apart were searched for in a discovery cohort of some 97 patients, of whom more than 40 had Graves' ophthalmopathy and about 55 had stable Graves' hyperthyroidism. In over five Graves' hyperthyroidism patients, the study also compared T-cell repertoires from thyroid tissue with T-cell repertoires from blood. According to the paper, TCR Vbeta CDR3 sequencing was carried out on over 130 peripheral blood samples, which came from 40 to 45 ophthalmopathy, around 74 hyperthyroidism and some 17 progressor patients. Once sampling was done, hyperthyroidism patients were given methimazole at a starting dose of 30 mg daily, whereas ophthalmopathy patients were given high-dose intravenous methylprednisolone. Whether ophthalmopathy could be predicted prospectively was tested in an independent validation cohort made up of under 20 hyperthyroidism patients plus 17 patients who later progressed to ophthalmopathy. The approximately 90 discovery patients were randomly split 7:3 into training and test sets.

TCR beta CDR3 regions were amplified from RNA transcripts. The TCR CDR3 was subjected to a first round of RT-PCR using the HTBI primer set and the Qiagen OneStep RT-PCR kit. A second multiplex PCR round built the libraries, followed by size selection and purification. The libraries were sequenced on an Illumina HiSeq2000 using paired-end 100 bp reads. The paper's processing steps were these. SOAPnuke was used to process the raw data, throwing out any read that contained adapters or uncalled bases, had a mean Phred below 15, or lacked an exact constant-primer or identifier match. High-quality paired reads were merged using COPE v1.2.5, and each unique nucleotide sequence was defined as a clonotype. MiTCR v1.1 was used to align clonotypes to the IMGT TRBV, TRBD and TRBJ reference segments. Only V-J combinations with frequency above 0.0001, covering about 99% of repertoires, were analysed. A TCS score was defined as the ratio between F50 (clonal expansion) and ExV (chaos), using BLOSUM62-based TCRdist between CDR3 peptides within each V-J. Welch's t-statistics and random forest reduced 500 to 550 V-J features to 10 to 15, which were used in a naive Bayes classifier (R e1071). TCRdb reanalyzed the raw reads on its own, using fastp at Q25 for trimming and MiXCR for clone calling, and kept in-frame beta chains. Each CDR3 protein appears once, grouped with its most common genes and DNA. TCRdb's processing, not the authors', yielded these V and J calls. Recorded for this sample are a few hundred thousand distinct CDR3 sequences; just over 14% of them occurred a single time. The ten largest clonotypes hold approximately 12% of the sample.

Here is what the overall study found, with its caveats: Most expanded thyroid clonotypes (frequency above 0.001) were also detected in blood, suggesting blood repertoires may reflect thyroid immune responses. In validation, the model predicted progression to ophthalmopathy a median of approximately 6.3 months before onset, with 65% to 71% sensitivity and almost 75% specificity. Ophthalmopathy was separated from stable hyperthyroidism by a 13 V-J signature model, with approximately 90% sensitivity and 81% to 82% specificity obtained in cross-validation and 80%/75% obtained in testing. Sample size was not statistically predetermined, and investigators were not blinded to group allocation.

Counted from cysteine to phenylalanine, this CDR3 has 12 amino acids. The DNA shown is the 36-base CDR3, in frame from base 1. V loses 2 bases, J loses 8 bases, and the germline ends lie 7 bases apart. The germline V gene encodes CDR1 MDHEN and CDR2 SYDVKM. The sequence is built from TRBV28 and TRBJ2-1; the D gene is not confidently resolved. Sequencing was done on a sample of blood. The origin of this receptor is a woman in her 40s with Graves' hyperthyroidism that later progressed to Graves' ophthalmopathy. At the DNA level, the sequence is TGTGCCAGCAGTTTAAGAGGTCATGAGCAGTTCTTC. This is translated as CASSLRGHEQFF.